The text below deals with one TCR beta chain. This table comes from immunoSEQ multiplex PCR, and its TCRdb copy is limited to in-frame clones, with some not included. Here the sample spans some 110,000 clones, roughly four fifths being singletons. This entry is derived from a study of blood T cell repertoires in COVID-19. The TCR was taken from a man aged 55 to 70 with acute or convalescent COVID-19. Specimen: peripheral blood.

CDR3 coding DNA: TGTGCCAGCAGTTATGGGGGGACTAGCGGGAGCTACGAGCAGTACTTC. As protein: CASSYGGTSGSYEQYF. The chain employs TRBV6-2 or TRBV6-3 and TRBJ2-7; TRBD2 agrees at 14 bases. Trimming at V came to 3 bases and at J to 3 bases, leaving 4 bases not matched to a gene. The CDR3 consists of 16 residues. Germline V gives CDR1 MNHEY, CDR2 SVGEGT.